This passage covers 9 T cell receptor beta chains from one sample sequenced in a study of cytotoxic CD8 clonotypes in ibrutinib-treated CLL. Only in-frame clones appear in the TCRdb table, and some are missing; sequencing was by immunoSEQ multiplex PCR. The sample lists around 40,000 clones; around 75% were seen once. Sequenced material: PBMCs, taken at disease progression, from a patient treated with ibrutinib. The source is a human donor with chronic lymphocytic leukemia.

In this sample, this clone turned up once. V and J are TRBV6-6 and TRBJ2-1, with D hard to call. The CDR3 consists of 13 residues. Germline V gene data show CDR1 as MNHNY and CDR2 as SVGAGI (reference sequence). Deletions cut 2 bases from V and 6 bases from J, with 8 bases between. CDR3 in DNA: TGTGCCAGCAGTTACACCCAGCCCAATGAGCAGTTCTTC. This gives the protein CASSYTQPNEQFF.

The V gene is TRBV9, the J gene TRBJ2-1, with 8 bases matching TRBD2. CDR1 and CDR2 from the germline V gene are SGDLS and YYNGEE. V lost 4 bases to trimming and J lost 7 bases; unmatched junction nucleotides: 10. There are 15 residues in the CDR3. CDR3 DNA: TGTGCCAGCAGCCTAGGCGGGGGGACTGGGAATGAGCAGTTCTTC. It yields the protein CASSLGGGTGNEQFF.

This clone appeared once. The rearrangement links TRBV27 to TRBJ1-4; possible D gene TRBD1, 6 bases. Germline loops: CDR1 MNHEY, CDR2 SMNVEV (reference sequence). Trimming removed 6 bases from V and 5 bases from J, with 10 bases in between. CDR3 length: 13 residues. The CDR3 reads CASRHRDNEKLFF. The CDR3 DNA reads TGTGCCAGCAGACACAGGGACAATGAAAAACTGTTTTTT.

The sample holds a few counts of this clone. V and J are TRBV7-6 and TRBJ1-1, with D unclear. CDR1 is SGHVS and CDR2 is FNYEAQ in the germline V gene. This CDR3 region has 15 residues. V was shortened by 2 bases and J by 0 bases, with 10 bases between the two germline ends. CDR3 bases: TGTGCCAGCAGCTTATCGAATGGCCTGAACACTGAAGCTTTCTTT. It translates to CASSLSNGLNTEAFF. The full variable domain, with the rest looked up from reference TRBV7-6 and TRBJ1-1, is GAGVSQSPRYKVTKRGQDVALRCDPISGHVSLYWYRQALGQGPEFLTYFNYEAQQDKSGLPNDRFSAERPEGSISTLTIQRTEQRDSAMYRCASSLSNGLNTEAFFGQGTRLTVV.

This chain joins TRBV14 and TRBJ2-2, with D unresolved. The V end lost 3 bases, the J end lost 6 bases, and 14 bases lay between the germline ends. Germline V lookup: CDR1 SGHDN, CDR2 FVKESK. This CDR3 spans 15 amino acids. The CDR3 here is CASSQELPLAGELFF. CDR3 DNA: TGTGCCAGCAGCCAGGAGCTTCCGTTGGCCGGGGAGCTGTTTTTT.

The rearrangement joins TRBV6-1 to TRBJ1-2; D not certain. Germline V gene lookup returns CDR1 MNHNS and CDR2 SASEGT. The CDR3 runs 10 residues. V lost 6 bases and J lost 6, with 5 bases in between. In DNA form, the CDR3 reads TGTGCCAGCAGCAATAATGGCTACACCTTC. Protein product: CASSNNGYTF.

The gene calls are TRBV5-4 and TRBJ2-7; 9 bases align to TRBD1. V lost 5 bases and J lost 8; bases outside the gene matches: 11. Germline assignment: CDR1 SGHNT and CDR2 YYREEE (reference sequence). This CDR3 has 14 residues. The DNA for the CDR3 is TGTGCCAGCAGAGAGATGCGGGACAGGGCTCAGCAGTACTTC. This codes for CASREMRDRAQQYF.

The rearrangement links TRBV5-1 to TRBJ2-5; a possible D gene is TRBD2 (7 bases). CDR1 and CDR2 from the germline V gene are SGHRS and YFSETQ. The length of the CDR3 is 14 residues. The germline V and J ends were trimmed by 2 bases and 5 bases, with 13 bases remaining between them. CDR3: CASSLGGARETQYF. Here the CDR3 DNA reads TGCGCCAGCAGCTTAGGGGGGGCGCGGGAGACCCAGTACTTC.

The rearrangement joins TRBV19 to TRBJ2-1, with TRBD1 matching over 7 bases. Looked up from germline, CDR1 is LNHDA and CDR2 is SQIVND (reference sequence). The trim removed 5 bases at V and 3 bases at J, leaving 7 bases unmatched. This CDR3 is 15 amino acids long. Here the CDR3 DNA reads TGTGCCAGTAGTCCCCGACAGGGACGCTACAATGAGCAGTTCTTC. It specifies CASSPRQGRYNEQFF.